This T cell receptor beta chain was identified during a study of blood T cell repertoires in COVID-19. Study-wide background: Acute and convalescent COVID-19 samples came from the United States, Italy and Spain. PBMCs, B-cell-depleted T cells, or T cells provided the cDNA or gDNA that made up the material.

As handled by the study authors: Estimates of nucleated cell counts were drawn from the amplification of reference gene primers. Clones were read by immunoSEQ multiplex PCR, and TCRdb kept only the in-frame ones, dropping some. The V and J calls and clone size come from that table; D and trimming were worked out from the DNA. This sample has about 57,000 clones, with approximately 91% found just once. CDR1 is MNHEY and CDR2 is SVGAGI in the germline V gene. V lost 0 bases, J lost 6 bases, and 15 bases lay in between. This CDR3 is 16 amino acids long. The sequence derives from a man in his sixties with acute or convalescent COVID-19. The material sequenced was peripheral blood. The rearrangement links TRBV6-5 to TRBJ2-1; D is perhaps TRBD1 (6 bases). The CDR3 loop is CASSYSPGTPSNEQFF. The DNA of the CDR3 is TGTGCCAGCAGTTACTCTCCGGGGACACCTTCCAATGAGCAGTTCTTC.